The rows below give T cell receptor beta chains drawn from one sample of a study of PD-1 blockade in classical Hodgkin lymphoma. The protocol was immunoSEQ multiplex PCR, while the TCRdb copy is restricted to in-frame clones and leaves out a portion. This table holds around 36,000 clones, around 87% found once. The sequencing used peripheral blood mononuclear cells (PBMCs), collected at baseline. The receptors were sampled from a human donor with classical Hodgkin lymphoma. CDR3s include the opening cysteine and the closing phenylalanine or tryptophan. D genes are given only for firm matches. The size of a clone is reported for some rows only, either as once, few or many, or as a class for expanded clones.

CDR3nt	CDR3aa	d_gene	j_gene	abundance	v_gene
TGTGCCAGTAGCGGACTAGCGGGAGTCACCGGGGAGCTGTTTTTT	CASSGLAGVTGELFF	TRBD2	TRBJ2-2	NA	TRBV19
TGTGCCAGCAGGGTGGGGGGTATGAACACTGAAGCTTTCTTT	CASRVGGMNTEAFF	NA	TRBJ1-1	NA	TRBV5-4
TGCGCCAGCAGCCGCGGACAGGGCCACGAGCAGTACTTC	CASSRGQGHEQYF	TRBD1	TRBJ2-7	NA	TRBV4-3
TGTGCCAGCAGTGAGGACAGGGGGGAGGATGAGCAGTTCTTC	CASSEDRGEDEQFF	TRBD1	TRBJ2-1	NA	TRBV2
TGTGCCAGCAGTGAAGACAGGGAATACAATGAGCAGTTCTTC	CASSEDREYNEQFF	NA	TRBJ2-1	NA	TRBV2
TGTGCCACCAGCAGAGTAGGAGGGATGTCAGATACGCAGTATTTT	CATSRVGGMSDTQYF	NA	TRBJ2-3	NA	TRBV15
TGTGCCAGCAGTTACCACACGGATAACACTGAAGCTTTCTTT	CASSYHTDNTEAFF	NA	TRBJ1-1	NA	TRBV6-5
TGTGCCAGCAGTTACCAGGGACAGGTCGGCGGCTACACCTTC	CASSYQGQVGGYTF	TRBD1	TRBJ1-2	NA	TRBV6-5
TGTGCCAGCAGCAAAGCTTGGTCCTACAATGAGCAGTTCTTC	CASSKAWSYNEQFF	NA	TRBJ2-1	NA	TRBV21-1
TGTGCCACCAGCAGAGTTTCGGGGCCCCGTCCGTGGGAGCAGTACTTC	CATSRVSGPRPWEQYF	NA	TRBJ2-7	NA	TRBV15
TGCGCCAGCAGCCAAGATCCCAGGTGTTACGAAAAACTGTTTTTT	CASSQDPRCYEKLFF	NA	TRBJ1-4	NA	TRBV4-3
TGTGCCAGCAGCTTAGGGGACAGCACAAACTATGGCTACACCTTC	CASSLGDSTNYGYTF	NA	TRBJ1-2	NA	TRBV13
TGCGCCAGCAGCATCACTCTCGGGGGATGGACTGAAGCTTTCTTT	CASSITLGGWTEAFF	NA	TRBJ1-1	NA	TRBV5-1
TGCGCCAGCAGCTTGGGGGTATCCGGAAACACCATATATTTT	CASSLGVSGNTIYF	NA	TRBJ1-3	NA	TRBV5-1
TGTGCCAGCAGTGCCCGGGACAGCGATCAGCCCCAGCATTTT	CASSARDSDQPQHF	TRBD1	TRBJ1-5	few	TRBV28
TGTGCCAGCTCAGCGGACAGGGCGCTATCACCCTTC	CASSADRALSPF	TRBD1	TRBJ1-2	NA	TRBV18
TGTGCCAGCAGCTTAGAAGGCAGGGGGCGGGCTAGCGGGAGAGGCCATGAGCAGTTCTTC	CASSLEGRGRASGRGHEQFF	TRBD2	TRBJ2-1	once	TRBV11-2
TGTGCCAGCAGCTTAGAGGCCCGGGCCCAGTACTTC	CASSLEARAQYF	NA	TRBJ2-5	NA	TRBV7-6
TGTGCCAGCAGCTTAGTACGGGGGGAAATCTACGAGCAGTACTTC	CASSLVRGEIYEQYF	TRBD2	TRBJ2-7	NA	TRBV7-2
TGCAGCGTTGGTTCTGCTGCGACGAGGACCCAGTACTTC	CSVGSAATRTQYF	NA	TRBJ2-5	NA	TRBV29-1
TGTGCCAGCAGCTCATCGACAGGGTGGAGTGAGCAGTACTTC	CASSSSTGWSEQYF	TRBD1	TRBJ2-7	once	TRBV7-9
TGTGCCAGCAAACGGGGTATGAACACTGAAGCTTTCTTT	CASKRGMNTEAFF	NA	TRBJ1-1	NA	TRBV6-5
TGTGCCAGCAGCTCCATCCAAGAGACCCAGTACTTC	CASSSIQETQYF	NA	TRBJ2-5	NA	TRBV5-4
TGTGCCAGCAGCGTAGGGGGCGCCTCCTACAATGAGCAGTTCTTC	CASSVGGASYNEQFF	NA	TRBJ2-1	once	TRBV9
TGTGCCAGCAGTTTAACCGCGATGTCCGGGAATGAGCAGTTCTTC	CASSLTAMSGNEQFF	NA	TRBJ2-1	NA	TRBV27
TGTGCCAGCAGTGCCAGGGGCGGCTATGGCTACACCTTC	CASSARGGYGYTF	NA	TRBJ1-2	NA	TRBV6-1
TGTGCCAGTTGCCGGGGACCGATGAACACTGAAGCTTTCTTT	CASCRGPMNTEAFF	NA	TRBJ1-1	NA	TRBV28
TGTGCCAGCAGTTACTCAACATCGGTGGATGGCTACACCTTC	CASSYSTSVDGYTF	NA	TRBJ1-2	once	TRBV6-5
TGTGCCAGCAAGACGTCGGCCCCCGAACAAGGCTACACCTTC	CASKTSAPEQGYTF	NA	TRBJ1-2	once	TRBV28
TGTGCCAGCAGTTTCCAGGGAGACTATGGCTACACCTTC	CASSFQGDYGYTF	NA	TRBJ1-2	NA	TRBV27
TGTGCCAGCAGCTTAGGGGGGGGCCAGGGACATCAGCCCCAGCATTTT	CASSLGGGQGHQPQHF	NA	TRBJ1-5	NA	TRBV7-2
TGTGCCAGCAGCTTAGGGTCAGAGGGGGTCTTC	CASSLGSEGVF	NA	TRBJ2-1	NA	TRBV7-5
TGCAGCGTTGTGAGGGCGCGGGAGACCCAGTACTTC	CSVVRARETQYF	NA	TRBJ2-5	few	TRBV29-1
TGTGCCAGTAGATCGACAGGGAACTATGGCTACACCTTC	CASRSTGNYGYTF	TRBD1	TRBJ1-2	NA	TRBV19
TGCGCCAGCAGCTTGGTGGTCGGGACAGCTAACTATGGCTACACCTTC	CASSLVVGTANYGYTF	TRBD1	TRBJ1-2	once	TRBV5-1
TGTGCCAGCAGCTCATACAGGGGCTACGAGCAGTACTTC	CASSSYRGYEQYF	TRBD1	TRBJ2-7	NA	TRBV7-3
TGCAGCCCGGCAGATCGCTACGAGCAGTACTTC	CSPADRYEQYF	NA	TRBJ2-7	NA	TRBV20-1
TGTGCCAGCAGTGAATTGGGGGGAGGGCCATCTGAGCAGTTCTTC	CASSELGGGPSEQFF	TRBD2	TRBJ2-1	NA	TRBV25-1
TGTGCCAGCAGTGAAGGGACGGGAGGGGTTACAGATACGCAGTATTTT	CASSEGTGGVTDTQYF	TRBD2	TRBJ2-3	NA	TRBV2
TGTGCCAGTAGTGCGGACAGGAATAACTATGGCTACACCTTC	CASSADRNNYGYTF	TRBD1	TRBJ1-2	NA	TRBV19
TGTGCCAGCAGCGTAGGAGGGTCGGTTGGCTACGAGCAGTACTTC	CASSVGGSVGYEQYF	NA	TRBJ2-7	NA	TRBV9
TGCGCCAGCAGCCAAGAAGGACTAGCGGGTTCAGATACGCAGTATTTT	CASSQEGLAGSDTQYF	TRBD2	TRBJ2-3	NA	TRBV4-1
TGCGCCAGCAGCTTGAGGTTCCAGAACACTGAAGCTTTCTTT	CASSLRFQNTEAFF	NA	TRBJ1-1	NA	TRBV5-1
TGTGCTTACATGGCCTCGAGGGGCTACACCTTC	CAYMASRGYTF	NA	TRBJ1-2	NA	TRBV19
TGTGCCAGCAGCCGGACTAGCGGGGCGAGGGAGCAGTACTTC	CASSRTSGAREQYF	TRBD2	TRBJ2-7	few	TRBV6-5
TGTGCCAGTAGTATAGGGCAGAGCACAGATACGCAGTATTTT	CASSIGQSTDTQYF	NA	TRBJ2-3	NA	TRBV19
TGTGCCAGCAGTGAAGGGCTAGCGGGACGGCTCCTCTACAATGAGCAGTTCTTC	CASSEGLAGRLLYNEQFF	TRBD2	TRBJ2-1	NA	TRBV25-1
TGTGCTAGTGGTTTCCGGGCCATCTTAGAGGGGGATACGCAGTATTTT	CASGFRAILEGDTQYF	NA	TRBJ2-3	once	TRBV12-5
TGTGCCAGCAGTCACAGGGGGCGCACCGGGGAGCTGTTTTTT	CASSHRGRTGELFF	TRBD1	TRBJ2-2	NA	TRBV27
TGTGCCAGCAGCTTAGCGCCGGCAGCTGGAAGCTCTGGAAACACCATATATTTT	CASSLAPAAGSSGNTIYF	NA	TRBJ1-3	NA	TRBV7-2
TGTGCCAGCACCCCAGCGGGGGGGCCTAATGAGCAGTTCTTC	CASTPAGGPNEQFF	TRBD2	TRBJ2-1	NA	TRBV7-6
TGTGCCACCAGCAGAGGAGGACAGGCGACTAAAGGGACTGAAGCTTTCTTT	CATSRGGQATKGTEAFF	TRBD1	TRBJ1-1	NA	TRBV15